This TCR beta chain was documented in a study of blood T cell repertoires in COVID-19. Study context: Some COVID-19 samples were acute and others convalescent; all came from the United States, Italy and Spain. PBMCs, B-cell-depleted T cells, or T cells were the source of the cDNA or gDNA that made up the material.

As originally analysed: Amplification from reference gene primers served as the basis for estimated nucleated cell counts. Clones were read by immunoSEQ multiplex PCR, and TCRdb kept only the in-frame ones, dropping some. The V and J calls and the clone size are those of that table, but D and trimming were determined from the DNA. The sample lists some 83,000 clones, over 80% occurring once. Sequenced input: peripheral blood. The TCR was taken from a man aged 55 to 70 with active or convalescent COVID-19.

CDR3 region: CASSLSRGYNEKLFF. The CDR3 region has the DNA TGTGCCAGCTCACTAAGTCGGGGGTATAATGAAAAACTGTTTTTT. This rearrangement joins TRBV18 to TRBJ1-4; a weak D match, TRBD1 (5 bases). V gave up 4 bases and J gave up 4 bases, with 13 bases separating them. CDR1 is KGHSH and CDR2 is LQKENI in the germline V gene. The CDR3 length is 15 residues.